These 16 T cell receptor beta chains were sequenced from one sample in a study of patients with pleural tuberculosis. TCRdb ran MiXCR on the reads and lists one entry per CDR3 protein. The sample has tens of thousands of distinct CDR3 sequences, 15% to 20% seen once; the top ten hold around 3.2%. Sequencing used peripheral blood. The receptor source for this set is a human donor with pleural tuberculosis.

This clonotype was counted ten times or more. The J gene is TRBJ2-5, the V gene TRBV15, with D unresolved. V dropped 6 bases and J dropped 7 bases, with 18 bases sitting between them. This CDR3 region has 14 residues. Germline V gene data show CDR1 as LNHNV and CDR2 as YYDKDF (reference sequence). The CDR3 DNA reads TGTGCCACCAGAGACGCCGGGCCCATGGGGACCCAGTACTTC. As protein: CATRDAGPMGTQYF. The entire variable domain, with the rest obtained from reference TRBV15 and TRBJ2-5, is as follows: DAMVIQNPRYQVTQFGKPVTLSCSQTLNHNVMYWYQQKSSQAPKLLFHYYDKDFNNEADTPDNFQSRRPNTSFCFLDIRSPGLGDTAMYLCATRDAGPMGTQYFGPGTRLLVL.

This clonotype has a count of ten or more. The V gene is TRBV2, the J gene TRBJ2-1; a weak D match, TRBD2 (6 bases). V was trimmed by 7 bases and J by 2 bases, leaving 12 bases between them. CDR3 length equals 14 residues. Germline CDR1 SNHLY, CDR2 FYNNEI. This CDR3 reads CASTREWAYNEQFF. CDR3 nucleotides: TGTGCCAGCACCCGGGAGTGGGCCTACAATGAGCAGTTCTTC.

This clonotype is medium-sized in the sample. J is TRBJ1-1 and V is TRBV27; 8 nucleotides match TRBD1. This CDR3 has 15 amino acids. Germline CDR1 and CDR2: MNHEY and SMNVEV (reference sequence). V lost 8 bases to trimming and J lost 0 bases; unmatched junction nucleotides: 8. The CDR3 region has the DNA TGTGCCAGCCGACTCAGGGGGCAGATGAACACTGAAGCTTTCTTT. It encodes CASRLRGQMNTEAFF.

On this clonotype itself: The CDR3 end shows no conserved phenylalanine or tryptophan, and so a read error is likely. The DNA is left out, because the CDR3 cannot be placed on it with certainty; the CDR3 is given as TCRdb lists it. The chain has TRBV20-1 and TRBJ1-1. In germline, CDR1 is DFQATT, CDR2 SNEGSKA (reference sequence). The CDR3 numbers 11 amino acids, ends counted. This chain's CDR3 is CSARDDNEAFL.

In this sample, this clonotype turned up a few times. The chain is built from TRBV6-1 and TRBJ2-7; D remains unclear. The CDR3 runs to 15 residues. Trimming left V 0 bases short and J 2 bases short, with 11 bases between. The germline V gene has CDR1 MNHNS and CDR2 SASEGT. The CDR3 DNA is TGTGCCAGCAGTGAAGCGGTTACGGGCACCTACGAGCAGTACGTC. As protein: CASSEAVTGTYEQYV.

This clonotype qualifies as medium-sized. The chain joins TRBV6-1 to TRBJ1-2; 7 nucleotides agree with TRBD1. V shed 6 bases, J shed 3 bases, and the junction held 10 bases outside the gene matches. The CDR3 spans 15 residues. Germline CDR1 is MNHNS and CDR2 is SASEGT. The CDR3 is CASSDGQEVYYGYTF. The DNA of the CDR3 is TGTGCCAGCAGCGACGGACAGGAGGTTTACTATGGCTACACCTTC.

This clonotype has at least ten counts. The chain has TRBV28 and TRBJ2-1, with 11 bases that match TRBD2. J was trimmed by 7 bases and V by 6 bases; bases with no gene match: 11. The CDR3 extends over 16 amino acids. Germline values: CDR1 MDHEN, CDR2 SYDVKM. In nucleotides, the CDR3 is TGTGCCAGCAGCCAACAAACTAGCGGGAGTACGAATGAGCAGTTCTTC. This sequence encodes CASSQQTSGSTNEQFF.

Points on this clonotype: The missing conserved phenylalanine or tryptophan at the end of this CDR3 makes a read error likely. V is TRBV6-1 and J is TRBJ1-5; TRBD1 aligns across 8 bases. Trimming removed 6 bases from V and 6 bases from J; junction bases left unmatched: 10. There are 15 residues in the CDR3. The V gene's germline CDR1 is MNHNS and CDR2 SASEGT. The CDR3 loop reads CASRKQGGVGQPQHL. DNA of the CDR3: TGTGCCAGCAGAAAACAGGGGGGAGTTGGTCAGCCCCAGCATCTC.

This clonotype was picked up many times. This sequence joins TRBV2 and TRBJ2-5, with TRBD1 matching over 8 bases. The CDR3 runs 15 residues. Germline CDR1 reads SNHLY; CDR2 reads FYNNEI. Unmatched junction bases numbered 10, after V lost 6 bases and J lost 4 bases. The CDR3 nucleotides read TGTGCCAGCAGGCTCCGAACAGGGGGAACAGAGACCCAGTACTTC. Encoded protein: CASRLRTGGTETQYF.

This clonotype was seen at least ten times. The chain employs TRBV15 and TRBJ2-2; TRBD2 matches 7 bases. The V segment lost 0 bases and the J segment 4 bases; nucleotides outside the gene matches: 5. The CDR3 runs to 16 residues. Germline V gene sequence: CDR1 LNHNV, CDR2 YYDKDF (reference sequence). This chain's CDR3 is CATSRELAGVTGELFF. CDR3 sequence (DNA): TGTGCCACCAGCAGAGAACTTGCGGGAGTCACCGGGGAGCTGTTTTTT.

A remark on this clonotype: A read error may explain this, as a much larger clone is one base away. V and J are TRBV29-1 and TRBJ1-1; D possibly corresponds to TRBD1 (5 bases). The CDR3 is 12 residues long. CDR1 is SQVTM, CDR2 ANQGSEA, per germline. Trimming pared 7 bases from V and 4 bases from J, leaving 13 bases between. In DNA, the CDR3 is TGCAGCGCAGGACACATGACCACTGAAGCTTTCTTT. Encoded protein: CSAGHMTTEAFF.

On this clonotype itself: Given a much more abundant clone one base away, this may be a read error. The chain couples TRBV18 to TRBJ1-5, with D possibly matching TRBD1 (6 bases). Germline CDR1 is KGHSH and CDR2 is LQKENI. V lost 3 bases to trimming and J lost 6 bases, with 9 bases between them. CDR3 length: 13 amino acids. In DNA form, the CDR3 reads TGTGCCAGCTCACCCTCACAGGGTCAGCCCCAGCATTTT. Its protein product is CASSPSQGQPQHF.

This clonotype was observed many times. The CDR3 DNA reads as TGCAGTGCACAAGACCGCGGGTATAGCAATCAGCCCCAGCATTTT. Its translation is CSAQDRGYSNQPQHF. The chain carries TRBV20-1 and TRBJ1-5; D gene unclear. CDR1 is DFQATT and CDR2 is SNEGSKA in the germline V gene (reference sequence). Trimming removed 6 bases from V and 0 bases from J, with 15 bases in between. CDR3 length: 15 amino acids.

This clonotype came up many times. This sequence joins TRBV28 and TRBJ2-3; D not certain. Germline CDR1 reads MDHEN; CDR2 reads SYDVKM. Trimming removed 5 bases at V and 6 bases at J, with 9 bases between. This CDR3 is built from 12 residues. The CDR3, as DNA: TGTGCCAGCAGTCTCGGACGGGATACGCAGTATTTT. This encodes CASSLGRDTQYF.

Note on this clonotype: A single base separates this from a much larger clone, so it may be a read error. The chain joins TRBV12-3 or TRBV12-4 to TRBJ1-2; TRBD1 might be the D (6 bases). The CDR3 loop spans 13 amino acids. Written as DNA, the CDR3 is TGTGCCAGCAGTTTGCCCGGGGGCTATGGCTACGCCTTC. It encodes CASSLPGGYGYAF.

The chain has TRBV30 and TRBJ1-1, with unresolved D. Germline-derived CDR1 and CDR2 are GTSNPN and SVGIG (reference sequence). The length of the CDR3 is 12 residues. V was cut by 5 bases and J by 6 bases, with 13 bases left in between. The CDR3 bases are TGTGCCTGGGGAACCGAAGGGTCTGAAGCTTTCTTT. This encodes CAWGTEGSEAFF.